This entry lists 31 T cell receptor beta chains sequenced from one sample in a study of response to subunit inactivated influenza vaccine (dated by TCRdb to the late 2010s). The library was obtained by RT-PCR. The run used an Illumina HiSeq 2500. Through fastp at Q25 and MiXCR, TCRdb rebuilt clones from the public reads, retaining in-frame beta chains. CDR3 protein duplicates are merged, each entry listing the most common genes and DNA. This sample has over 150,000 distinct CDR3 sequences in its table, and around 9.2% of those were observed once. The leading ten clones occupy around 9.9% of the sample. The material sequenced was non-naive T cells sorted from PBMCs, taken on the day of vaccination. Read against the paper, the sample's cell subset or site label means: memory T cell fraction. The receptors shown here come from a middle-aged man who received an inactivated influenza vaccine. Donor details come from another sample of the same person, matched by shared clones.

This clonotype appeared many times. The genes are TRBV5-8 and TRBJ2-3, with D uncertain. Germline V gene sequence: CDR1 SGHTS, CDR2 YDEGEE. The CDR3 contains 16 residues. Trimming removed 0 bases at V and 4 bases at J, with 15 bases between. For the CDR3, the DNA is TGTGCCAGCAGCTTGGTCGGCAGTTCAAGCGCAGATACGCAGTATTTT. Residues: CASSLVGSSSADTQYF.

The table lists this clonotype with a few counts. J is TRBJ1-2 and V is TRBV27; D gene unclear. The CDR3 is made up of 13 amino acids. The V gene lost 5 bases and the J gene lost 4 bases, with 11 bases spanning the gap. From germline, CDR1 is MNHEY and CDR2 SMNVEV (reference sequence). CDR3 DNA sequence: TGTGCCAGCAGTCGGTCAAGGGCCTATGGCTACACCTTC. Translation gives CASSRSRAYGYTF.

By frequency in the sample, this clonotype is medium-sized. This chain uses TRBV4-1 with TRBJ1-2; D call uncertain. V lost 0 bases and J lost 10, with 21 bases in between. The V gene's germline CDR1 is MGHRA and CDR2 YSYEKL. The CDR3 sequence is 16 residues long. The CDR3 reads CASSQDSASGGVFYTF. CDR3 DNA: TGCGCCAGCAGCCAAGATTCCGCCTCCGGTGGGGTTTTCTACACCTTC.

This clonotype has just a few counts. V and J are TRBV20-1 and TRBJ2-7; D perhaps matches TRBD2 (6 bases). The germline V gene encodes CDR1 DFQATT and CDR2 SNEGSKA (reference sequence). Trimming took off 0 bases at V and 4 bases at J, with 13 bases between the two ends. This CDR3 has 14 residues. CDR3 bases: TGCAGTGCTAGAGATCGCGGGGCAGAATACGAGCAGTACTTC. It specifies CSARDRGAEYEQYF.

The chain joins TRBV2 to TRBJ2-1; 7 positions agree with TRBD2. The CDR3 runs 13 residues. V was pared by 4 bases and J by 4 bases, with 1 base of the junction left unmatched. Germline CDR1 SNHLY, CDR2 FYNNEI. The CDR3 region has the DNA TGTGCCAGCAGTGCTAGCGGTTACAATGAGCAGTTCTTC. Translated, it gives CASSASGYNEQFF.

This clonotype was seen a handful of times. The CDR3 bases are TGCAGTGCTAGGACTAGATCGAACTACAATGAGCAGTTCTTC. Residues: CSARTRSNYNEQFF. The chain employs TRBV20-1 and TRBJ2-1; maybe TRBD2 (6 bases). CDR1 and CDR2 (germline): DFQATT, SNEGSKA (reference sequence). V lost 3 bases and J 3 bases, leaving 12 bases between the germline ends. The CDR3 totals 14 residues.

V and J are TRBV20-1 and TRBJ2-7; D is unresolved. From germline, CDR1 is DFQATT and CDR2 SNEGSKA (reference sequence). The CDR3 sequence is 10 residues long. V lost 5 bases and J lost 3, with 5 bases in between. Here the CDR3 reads CSAANYEQYF. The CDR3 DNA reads TGCAGTGCTGCCAACTACGAGCAGTACTTC.

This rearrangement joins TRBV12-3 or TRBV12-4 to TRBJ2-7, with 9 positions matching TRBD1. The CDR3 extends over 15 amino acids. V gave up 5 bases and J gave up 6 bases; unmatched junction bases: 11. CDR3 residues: CASSVSQGALSEQYF. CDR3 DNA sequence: TGTGCCAGCAGTGTTTCACAGGGGGCGCTAAGCGAGCAGTACTTC.

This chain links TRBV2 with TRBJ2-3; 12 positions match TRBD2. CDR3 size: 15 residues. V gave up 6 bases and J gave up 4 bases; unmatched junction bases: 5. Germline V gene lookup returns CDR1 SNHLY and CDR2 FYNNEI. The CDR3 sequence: CASRATSGSADTQYF. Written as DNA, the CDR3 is TGTGCCAGCAGGGCGACTAGCGGGAGTGCAGATACGCAGTATTTT.

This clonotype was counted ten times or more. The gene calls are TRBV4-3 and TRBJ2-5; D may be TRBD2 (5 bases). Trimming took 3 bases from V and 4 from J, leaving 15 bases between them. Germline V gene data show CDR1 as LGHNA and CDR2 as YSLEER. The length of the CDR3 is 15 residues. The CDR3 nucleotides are TGCGCCAGCAGCCATGATATGGGTGAGGGAGAGACCCAGTACTTC. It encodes CASSHDMGEGETQYF.

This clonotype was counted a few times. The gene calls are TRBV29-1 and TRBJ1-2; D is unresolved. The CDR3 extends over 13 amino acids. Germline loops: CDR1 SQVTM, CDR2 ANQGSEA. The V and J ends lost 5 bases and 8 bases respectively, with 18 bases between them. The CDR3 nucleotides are TGCAGCGTTTCGAGATCAGGTTCCGGGGGCTACACCTTC. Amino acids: CSVSRSGSGGYTF.

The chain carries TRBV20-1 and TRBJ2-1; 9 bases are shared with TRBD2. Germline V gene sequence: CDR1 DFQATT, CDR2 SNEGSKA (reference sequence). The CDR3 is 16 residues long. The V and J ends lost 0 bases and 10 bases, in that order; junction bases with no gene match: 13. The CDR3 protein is CSARERGGRAMKEQFF. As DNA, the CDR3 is TGCAGTGCTAGAGAACGGGGCGGGAGGGCCATGAAGGAGCAGTTCTTC.

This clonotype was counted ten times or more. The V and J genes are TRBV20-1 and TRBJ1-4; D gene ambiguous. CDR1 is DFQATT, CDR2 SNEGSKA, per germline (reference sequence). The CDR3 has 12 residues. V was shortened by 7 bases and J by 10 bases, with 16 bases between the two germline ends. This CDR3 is CSVQREEGKLFF. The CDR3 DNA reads TGCAGTGTCCAGAGGGAGGAGGGAAAACTGTTTTTT.

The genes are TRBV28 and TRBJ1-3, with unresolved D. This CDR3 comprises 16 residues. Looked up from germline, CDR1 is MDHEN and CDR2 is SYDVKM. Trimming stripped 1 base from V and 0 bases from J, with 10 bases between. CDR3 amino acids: CASSLFGRLSGNTIYF. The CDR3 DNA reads TGTGCCAGCAGTTTATTTGGACGGCTCTCTGGAAACACCATATATTTT. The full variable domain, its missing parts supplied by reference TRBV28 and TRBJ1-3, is DVKVTQSSRYLVKRTGEKVFLECVQDMDHENMFWYRQDPGLGLRLIYFSYDVKMKEKGDIPEGYSVSREKKERFSLILESASTNQTSMYLCASSLFGRLSGNTIYFGEGSWLTVV.

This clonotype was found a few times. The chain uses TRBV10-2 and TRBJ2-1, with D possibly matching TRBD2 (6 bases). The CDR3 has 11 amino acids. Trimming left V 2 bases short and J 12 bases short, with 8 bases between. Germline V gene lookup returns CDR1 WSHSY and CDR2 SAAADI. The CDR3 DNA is TGCGCCAGCAGTGAGATGGGGGGGCAGTTCTTC. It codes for CASSEMGGQFF.

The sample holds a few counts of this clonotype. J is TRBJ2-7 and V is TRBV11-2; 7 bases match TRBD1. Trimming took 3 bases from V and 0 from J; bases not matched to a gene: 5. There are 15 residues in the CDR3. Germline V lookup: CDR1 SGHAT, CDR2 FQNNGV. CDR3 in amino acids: CASSLGTAISYEQYF. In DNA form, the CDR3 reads TGTGCCAGCAGCTTGGGGACAGCTATCTCCTACGAGCAGTACTTC.

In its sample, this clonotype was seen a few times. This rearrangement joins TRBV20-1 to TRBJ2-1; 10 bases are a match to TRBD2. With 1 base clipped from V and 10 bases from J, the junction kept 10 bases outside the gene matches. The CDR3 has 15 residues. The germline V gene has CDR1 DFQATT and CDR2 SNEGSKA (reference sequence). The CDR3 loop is CSARGLASGRREQFF. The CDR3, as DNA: TGCAGTGCTAGAGGGTTGGCTAGCGGGAGACGGGAGCAGTTCTTC.

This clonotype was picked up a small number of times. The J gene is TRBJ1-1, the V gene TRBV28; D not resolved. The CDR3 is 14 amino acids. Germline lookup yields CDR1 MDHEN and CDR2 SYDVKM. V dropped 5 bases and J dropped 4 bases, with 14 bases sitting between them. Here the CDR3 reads CASSPPTRGTEAFF. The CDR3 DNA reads TGTGCCAGCAGTCCTCCTACTCGGGGCACTGAAGCTTTCTTT.

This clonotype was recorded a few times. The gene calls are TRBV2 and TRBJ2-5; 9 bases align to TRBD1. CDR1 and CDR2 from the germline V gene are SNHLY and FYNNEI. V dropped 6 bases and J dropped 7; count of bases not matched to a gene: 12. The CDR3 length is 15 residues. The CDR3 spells CASSPPGTGRGTQYF. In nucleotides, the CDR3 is TGTGCCAGCAGCCCCCCCGGGACAGGGAGGGGGACCCAGTACTTC.

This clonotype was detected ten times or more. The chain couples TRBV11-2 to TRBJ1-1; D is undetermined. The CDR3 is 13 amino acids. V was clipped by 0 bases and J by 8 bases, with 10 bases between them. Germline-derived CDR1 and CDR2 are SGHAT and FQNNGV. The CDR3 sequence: CASSLDRRREAFF. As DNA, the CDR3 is TGTGCCAGCAGCTTAGATCGGCGGCGGGAAGCTTTCTTT.

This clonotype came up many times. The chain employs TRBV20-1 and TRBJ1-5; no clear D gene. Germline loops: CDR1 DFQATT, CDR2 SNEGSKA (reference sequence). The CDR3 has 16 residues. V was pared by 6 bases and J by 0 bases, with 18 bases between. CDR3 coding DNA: TGCAGTGCCTCTAGCGTGAGAGGAGCTAGCAATCAGCCCCAGCATTTT. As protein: CSASSVRGASNQPQHF.

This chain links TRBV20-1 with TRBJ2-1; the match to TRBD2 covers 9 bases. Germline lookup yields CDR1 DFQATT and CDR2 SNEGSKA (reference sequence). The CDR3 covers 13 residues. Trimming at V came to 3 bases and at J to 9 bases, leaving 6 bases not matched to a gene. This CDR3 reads CSASRGLAVEQFF. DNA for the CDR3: TGCAGTGCTAGTAGGGGACTAGCAGTTGAGCAGTTCTTC.

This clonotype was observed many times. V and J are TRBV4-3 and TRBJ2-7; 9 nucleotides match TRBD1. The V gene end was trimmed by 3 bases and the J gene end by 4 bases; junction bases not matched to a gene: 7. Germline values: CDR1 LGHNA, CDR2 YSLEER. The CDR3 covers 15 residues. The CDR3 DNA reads TGCGCCAGCAGCCAGGGGACAGGGTCCAGGTACGAGCAGTACTTC. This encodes CASSQGTGSRYEQYF.

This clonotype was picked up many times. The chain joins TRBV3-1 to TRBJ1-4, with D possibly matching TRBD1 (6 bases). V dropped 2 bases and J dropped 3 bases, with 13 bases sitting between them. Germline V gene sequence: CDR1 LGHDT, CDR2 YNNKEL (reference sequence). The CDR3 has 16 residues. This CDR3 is CASSQNRGRANEKLFF. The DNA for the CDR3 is TGTGCCAGCAGCCAAAATAGGGGGAGAGCTAATGAAAAACTGTTTTTT. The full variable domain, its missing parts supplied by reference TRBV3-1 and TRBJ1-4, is DTAVSQTPKYLVTQMGNDKSIKCEQNLGHDTMYWYKQDSKKFLKIMFSYNNKELIINETVPNRFSPKSPDKAHLNLHINSLELGDSAVYFCASSQNRGRANEKLFFGSGTQLSVL.

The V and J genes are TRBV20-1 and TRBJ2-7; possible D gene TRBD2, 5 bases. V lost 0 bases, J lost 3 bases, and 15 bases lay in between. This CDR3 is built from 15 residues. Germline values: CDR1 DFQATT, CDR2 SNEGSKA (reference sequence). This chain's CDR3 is CSARDGRTGSYEQYF. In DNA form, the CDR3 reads TGCAGTGCTAGAGATGGTAGAACGGGGAGCTACGAGCAGTACTTC.

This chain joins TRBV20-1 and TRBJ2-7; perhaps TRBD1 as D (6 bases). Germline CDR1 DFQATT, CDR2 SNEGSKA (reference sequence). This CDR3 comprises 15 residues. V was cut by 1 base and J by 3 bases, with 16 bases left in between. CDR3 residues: CSARGNRESNYEQYF. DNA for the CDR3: TGCAGTGCTAGAGGTAACAGGGAGTCCAACTACGAGCAGTACTTC.

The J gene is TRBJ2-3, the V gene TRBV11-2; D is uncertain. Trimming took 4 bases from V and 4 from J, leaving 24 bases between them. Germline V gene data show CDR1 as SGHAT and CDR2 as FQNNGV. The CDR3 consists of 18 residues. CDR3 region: CASSSPFGSPHGADTQYF. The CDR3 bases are TGTGCCAGCAGCTCCCCTTTTGGTTCTCCACATGGGGCAGATACGCAGTATTTT.

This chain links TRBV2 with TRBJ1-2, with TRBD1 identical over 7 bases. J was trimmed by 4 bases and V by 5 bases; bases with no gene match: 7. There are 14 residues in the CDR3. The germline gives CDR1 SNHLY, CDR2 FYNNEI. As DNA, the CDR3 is TGTGCCAGCAGTTCGGGGACAGCCTCCTATGGCTACACCTTC. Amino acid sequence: CASSSGTASYGYTF.

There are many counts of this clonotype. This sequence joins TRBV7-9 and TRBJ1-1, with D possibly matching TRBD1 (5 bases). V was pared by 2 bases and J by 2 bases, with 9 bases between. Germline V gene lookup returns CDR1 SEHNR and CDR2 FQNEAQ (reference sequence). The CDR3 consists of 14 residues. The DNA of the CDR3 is TGTGCCAGCAGCTTATTCGGGGGAAACACTGAAGCTTTCTTT. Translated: CASSLFGGNTEAFF. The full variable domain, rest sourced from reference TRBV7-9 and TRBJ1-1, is DTGVSQNPRHKITKRGQNVTFRCDPISEHNRLYWYRQTLGQGPEFLTYFQNEAQLEKSRLLSDRFSAERPKGSFSTLEIQRTEQGDSAMYLCASSLFGGNTEAFFGQGTRLTVV.

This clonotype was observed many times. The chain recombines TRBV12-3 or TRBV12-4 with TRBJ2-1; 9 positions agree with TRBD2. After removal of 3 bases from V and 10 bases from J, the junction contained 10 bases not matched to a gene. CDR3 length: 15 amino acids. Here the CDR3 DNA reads TGTGCCAGCAGTTTTGAAGGCGGGAGGGCCAAGGAGCAGTTCTTC. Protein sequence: CASSFEGGRAKEQFF.

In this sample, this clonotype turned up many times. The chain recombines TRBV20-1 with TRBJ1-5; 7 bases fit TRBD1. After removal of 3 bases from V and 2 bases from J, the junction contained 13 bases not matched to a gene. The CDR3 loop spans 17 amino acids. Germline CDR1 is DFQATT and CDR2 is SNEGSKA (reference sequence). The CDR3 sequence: CSASAGTGVGGNQPQHF. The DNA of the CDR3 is TGCAGTGCTAGCGCGGGAACAGGGGTAGGAGGCAATCAGCCCCAGCATTTT.